The 5 T cell receptor beta chains reported below all come from one sample, sequenced in a study of cytomegalovirus exposure and HLA in healthy donors. The PCR was carried out with 60 Vbeta primers and 13 Jbeta primers. Sequencing was performed with immunoSEQ multiplex PCR; in TCRdb, only in-frame clones are kept and a portion is missing. The sample records over 130,000 clones, 79% being singletons. Source material: PBMCs. The source of these receptors is a human donor in good health.

The chain links TRBV6-5 to TRBJ2-5; weak D call: TRBD2 (5 bases). Trimming removed 5 bases at V and 4 bases at J, with 14 bases between. CDR1 and CDR2 from the germline V gene are MNHEY and SVGAGI. CDR3 length: 14 amino acids. For the CDR3, the DNA is TGTGCCAGCAGTCCTGGGCTAGCCCGAGAGACCCAGTACTTC. Its protein product is CASSPGLARETQYF.

The rearrangement uses TRBV28 and TRBJ1-1; D is ambiguous. From germline, CDR1 is MDHEN and CDR2 SYDVKM. The CDR3 totals 13 residues. Trimming took off 5 bases at V and 2 bases at J, with 9 bases between the two ends. CDR3 bases: TGTGCCAGCAGTCCGCTATTTAACACTGAAGCTTTCTTT. It specifies CASSPLFNTEAFF.

The chain has TRBV2 and TRBJ2-1, with TRBD2 identical over 11 bases. CDR3 length: 17 residues. With 9 bases clipped from V and 5 bases from J, the junction kept 15 bases outside the gene matches. Germline values: CDR1 SNHLY, CDR2 FYNNEI. CDR3 bases: TGTGCCAGTGGGAGCTTAGCGGGAGGGCCAATAAACAATGAGCAGTTCTTC. It encodes CASGSLAGGPINNEQFF.

The gene calls are TRBV12-5 and TRBJ2-1, with 10 bases matching TRBD1. J lost 4 bases, V lost 6 bases, and 6 bases had no gene match. The CDR3 is 15 amino acids. The germline CDR1 and CDR2 sequences are LGHNT and FRNRAP. The CDR3 loop reads CASGRDRGPYNEQFF. CDR3 nucleotides: TGTGCTAGTGGGCGGGACAGGGGACCATACAATGAGCAGTTCTTC.

This clone was found a few times. The chain has TRBV28 and TRBJ1-4; possibly TRBD1 for D (5 bases). In germline, CDR1 is MDHEN, CDR2 SYDVKM. V was shortened by 3 bases and J by 3 bases, with 5 bases between the two germline ends. The CDR3 spans 13 residues. CDR3 residues: CASSLGPNEKLFF. For the CDR3, the DNA is TGTGCCAGCAGTTTGGGGCCTAATGAAAAACTGTTTTTT.